This T cell receptor (beta chain) was recovered during a study of T cells after yellow fever vaccination (dated by TCRdb to about 2019). Regarding the complete study: The SMART-Seq v4 Ultra Low Input RNA kit was used to prepare libraries from fractions with low cell numbers. Two healthy male donors, one aged 18 to 30 and one aged 30 to 39 years, were included in the cohort. Bulk PBMC replicates and cell subsets were isolated from blood drawn at multiple timepoints before and after both primary and secondary immunization. Bulk TCR alpha and beta repertoires were sequenced longitudinally to track T-cell clones before and after primary and booster YFV17D yellow fever vaccination.

Study-wide findings and limitations: Computational filtering was required because FACS-sorted repertoires could contain abundant contaminating clonotypes from the bulk population. The study included only two donors, which limits how far the findings can be generalized. A small fraction of clonotypes appeared in both the CD4 and CD8 compartments, likely as a result of convergent recombination. The secondary T-cell response was weaker than the primary response but faster, peaking on day 5 instead of day 15. Most clones expanded after primary vaccination (96% of CD4 and 88% of CD8) were re-detected after the booster, suggesting that broad memory maintenance occurred.

The junction shows trimming of 5 bases on V and 0 bases on J, plus 10 bases between the germline ends. From its cysteine to its phenylalanine, the CDR3 spans 14 amino acids. Of all the DNA, just the CDR3 is kept, 42 bases in frame from base 1. The CDR1 and CDR2 encoded by the germline V gene are SGHTA and FQGNSA. TCR cDNA was synthesized by 5'RACE template switching, through which a universal primer site and unique molecular identifiers were introduced. Priming of cDNA synthesis was performed from both the TCR alpha and TCR beta constant segments. Library amplification used two PCR steps, and the second PCR step added sample barcodes and sequencing adapters. Sequencing of libraries was done on Illumina HiSeq 2500 (2x100 bp) or NovaSeq (2x150 bp). The original methods were these. MIGEC was used to demultiplex reads and collapse the reads into UMI consensus sequences, and MiXCR was used for V(D)J alignment. Vaccine-responding clonotypes were identified with edgeR using replicate PBMC samples, with FDR below 0.01 and a log2 fold change above 5 up to day 15 being required. Each bulk clonotype was labeled CD4 or CD8 based on which sequenced repertoire, CD4 or CD8, contained the clonotype at higher abundance. TCRdb handled the public reads itself, with Q25 trimming in fastp and clone calling in MiXCR, and kept productive beta chains. Each entry is one CDR3 protein sequence, shown with its most common DNA and genes. TCRdb assigned the V and J calls; the authors' analysis was not used. The sample records about 350,000 distinct CDR3 sequences, about 8.3% of which are singletons. The leading ten clones occupy 17% of the sample.

The intended sense of this specimen's treatment or condition label: live attenuated yellow fever vaccine strain. Two biological replicates of bulk PBMCs were collected at each blood-draw timepoint. PBMCs were isolated from peripheral blood using a standard Ficoll-Paque protocol. TriZol was used to extract RNA from bulk PBMCs, CD4 and CD8 fractions, and dextramer-positive and dextramer-negative fractions. This clonotype was observed many times. It lacks a known antigen. Base qualities are not provided; no much larger clone lies one nucleotide away. The sequence was obtained from a man between 18 and 35 years old who received the YFV17D yellow fever vaccine. This sequence uses TRBV7-2 and TRBJ1-1; confidence is insufficient to name the D gene. The source material was PBMCs, sampled about 41 days after the first yellow fever vaccination. The CDR3 protein sequence reads: CASSLPGLNTEAFF. The nucleotides are TGTGCCAGCAGCCTACCGGGTTTGAACACTGAAGCTTTCTTT.